A selection of T cell receptor beta chains follows, all from one sample in a study of beta chain features in type 1 diabetes. Profiled with immunoSEQ multiplex PCR; TCRdb holds only in-frame clones, not every one. This sample has 110,000 to 150,000 clones, with 6.9% found just once. Specimen: central memory CD4+ T cells from blood. These receptors were obtained from a woman aged 30 to 39 in good health. Each CDR3 is given with its conserved first and last residue. The D gene is left open where the match is weak. Only part of the rows carry a size: once, few, many, or a class if the clone is expanded.

>17|TRBD2|TRBJ2-7|many|TRBV7-2
CASSPGGTSGRYYEQYF
TGTGCCAGCAGTCCTGGGGGGACTAGCGGTCGATACTACGAGCAGTACTTC
>11|TRBD2|TRBJ2-7|NA|TRBV20-1
CSVAGTYEQYF
TGCAGTGTAGCGGGAACCTACGAGCAGTACTTC
>16|TRBD2|TRBJ2-5|few|TRBV28
CASSSRREGRRETQYF
TGTGCCAGCAGTTCAAGGCGGGAGGGCCGTAGGGAGACCCAGTACTTC
>16|TRBD2|TRBJ2-7|few|TRBV5-6
CASSLEAGGRAYEQYF
TGTGCCAGCAGCTTGGAAGCGGGCGGGAGGGCCTACGAGCAGTACTTC
>14|TRBD2|TRBJ2-1|NA|TRBV28
CASIQGLAVNEQFF
TGTGCCAGCATCCAGGGACTAGCGGTTAATGAGCAGTTCTTC
>12|NA|TRBJ2-7|few|TRBV28
CASSVRVSEQYF
TGTGCCAGCAGTGTCAGGGTCTCCGAGCAGTACTTC
>14|NA|TRBJ1-5|few|TRBV19
CASSMSQVDQPQHF
TGTGCCAGTAGTATGTCACAGGTCGATCAGCCCCAGCATTTT
>15|NA|TRBJ1-5|NA|TRBV25-1
CASSEYVGDNQPQHF
TGTGCCAGCAGTGAATACGTCGGGGACAATCAGCCCCAGCATTTT
>14|TRBD2|TRBJ2-5|NA|TRBV18
CASSPRLAEETQYF
TGTGCCAGCTCACCTCGACTAGCGGAAGAGACCCAGTACTTC
>15|TRBD2|TRBJ2-5|NA|TRBV7-9
CASSFPSGRGETQYF
TGTGCCAGCAGCTTTCCTAGCGGGAGAGGGGAGACCCAGTACTTC
>12|NA|TRBJ2-7|few|TRBV7-2
CASSLGRDEQYF
TGTGCCAGCAGCTTAGGGAGAGACGAGCAGTACTTC
>13|NA|TRBJ1-5|many|TRBV10-3
CAISPQENQPQHF
TGTGCCATCAGTCCACAAGAAAATCAGCCCCAGCATTTT
>13|NA|TRBJ1-1|few|TRBV11-3
CASSRHLNTEAFF
TGTGCCAGCAGCCGACATCTCAACACTGAAGCTTTCTTT
>15|TRBD2|TRBJ2-1|few|TRBV7-2
CASSYMTSANNEQFF
TGTGCCAGCAGCTACATGACTAGCGCGAACAATGAGCAGTTCTTC
>16|NA|TRBJ2-6|NA|TRBV28
CASSLPWASGANVLTF
TGTGCCAGCAGCCTCCCTTGGGCCTCTGGGGCCAACGTCCTGACTTTC
>15|NA|TRBJ2-7|many|TRBV5-1
CASSLVAGLSYEQYF
TGCGCCAGCAGCTTGGTCGCGGGACTTTCCTACGAGCAGTACTTC
>17|TRBD1|TRBJ1-2|few|TRBV27
CASSLKLPGQGAYGYTF
TGTGCCAGCAGCTTAAAGTTGCCGGGACAGGGGGCCTATGGCTACACCTTC
>14|TRBD1|TRBJ1-2|many|TRBV29-1
CSVEDTGTGYGYTF
TGCAGCGTTGAAGACACCGGGACAGGATATGGCTACACCTTC
>11|NA|TRBJ2-7|NA|TRBV7-9
CASSPAGEQYF
TGTGCCAGCAGCCCAGCAGGCGAGCAGTACTTC
>17|NA|TRBJ2-6|many|TRBV4-2
CASSPRQLSSGANVLTF
TGTGCCAGCAGCCCCAGACAGCTTTCCTCTGGGGCCAACGTCCTGACTTTC
>14|NA|TRBJ2-1|few|TRBV7-9
CASSSPPARDEQFF
TGTGCCAGCAGTTCGCCCCCCGCCCGCGATGAGCAGTTCTTC
>15|NA|TRBJ2-3|many|TRBV7-2
CASSSDYLSTDTQYF
TGTGCCAGCAGCTCCGACTACCTTAGCACAGATACGCAGTATTTT
>17|TRBD2|TRBJ2-3|NA|TRBV5-1
CASSIGTSGRRADTQYF
TGCGCCAGCAGCATAGGGACTAGCGGGAGGAGGGCAGATACGCAGTATTTT
>16|TRBD1|TRBJ2-1|few|TRBV7-2
CASSSQGQGRLREQFF
TGTGCCAGCAGCTCCCAGGGACAGGGGAGGCTAAGGGAGCAGTTCTTC
>13|TRBD1|TRBJ2-2|few|TRBV6-6
CATRTGATGELFF
TGTGCCACCAGGACAGGGGCTACCGGGGAGCTGTTTTTT
>14|TRBD1|TRBJ1-1|many|TRBV29-1
CSVEEVTGGTEAFF
TGCAGCGTTGAAGAGGTTACAGGGGGCACTGAAGCTTTCTTT
>12|NA|TRBJ2-3|few|TRBV11-2
CASSLQPGTQYF
TGTGCCAGCAGCTTGCAGCCGGGTACGCAGTATTTT
>13|NA|TRBJ2-1|NA|TRBV9
CASSVQTYNEQFF
TGTGCCAGCAGCGTACAGACCTACAATGAGCAGTTCTTC
>17|TRBD1|TRBJ1-5|few|TRBV19
CASSMSQGDTRNQPQHF
TGTGCCAGTAGTATGTCTCAGGGGGATACCCGCAATCAGCCCCAGCATTTT
>16|NA|TRBJ2-2|NA|TRBV5-1
CASSAKAASNTGELFF
TGCGCCAGCAGCGCGAAAGCGGCTTCGAACACCGGGGAGCTGTTTTTT
>14|TRBD1|TRBJ1-5|few|TRBV5-1
CASSLGQGRQPQHF
TGCGCCAGCAGCCTAGGACAGGGGCGCCAGCCCCAGCATTTT
>14|NA|TRBJ1-5|many|TRBV5-1
CASSLASGNQPQHF
TGCGCCAGCAGCTTGGCTTCGGGGAATCAGCCCCAGCATTTT
>14|NA|TRBJ2-3|NA|TRBV29-1
CSVDQSGGTDTQYF
TGCAGCGTTGATCAGTCAGGGGGCACAGATACGCAGTATTTT
>16|NA|TRBJ2-7|few|TRBV6-1
CASSEVGQRSSYEQYF
TGTGCCAGCAGTGAAGTTGGACAGAGAAGCTCCTACGAGCAGTACTTC
>12|NA|TRBJ2-7|NA|TRBV28
CASSDRHSEQYF
TGTGCCAGCAGTGACAGGCATAGCGAGCAGTACTTC
>14|NA|TRBJ2-5|many|TRBV25-1
CASSDYFGLETQYF
TGTGCCAGCAGTGATTATTTTGGGCTAGAGACCCAGTACTTC
>14|NA|TRBJ2-1|few|TRBV7-9
CASSLVAEYNEQFF
TGTGCCAGCAGCTTAGTAGCGGAGTACAATGAGCAGTTCTTC
>14|TRBD1|TRBJ1-5|few|TRBV10-3
CAIRGQGPNQPQHF
TGTGCCATCAGGGGACAGGGCCCCAATCAGCCCCAGCATTTT
>15|TRBD1|TRBJ1-6|once|TRBV7-6
CASSSTGALDSPLHF
TGTGCCAGCAGCTCAACAGGGGCCCTGGATTCACCCCTCCACTTT
>14|TRBD2|TRBJ2-7|few|TRBV28
CASSFIAGGVEQYF
TGTGCCAGCAGTTTTATAGCGGGAGGGGTCGAGCAGTACTTC
>16|TRBD1|TRBJ1-4|NA|TRBV28
CASSSQQGAPNEKLFF
TGTGCCAGCAGTTCCCAACAGGGGGCGCCCAATGAAAAACTGTTTTTT
>15|NA|TRBJ1-1|NA|TRBV28
CASSPGEALNTEAFF
TGTGCCAGCAGTCCCGGCGAGGCCCTGAACACTGAAGCTTTCTTT
>15|NA|TRBJ2-1|many|TRBV30
CAWRSSARSYNEQFF
TGTGCCTGGAGGTCTAGCGCTCGGTCCTACAATGAGCAGTTCTTC
>18|NA|TRBJ2-7|NA|TRBV11-2
CASNKPKAGGLSSYEQYF
TGTGCCAGCAACAAACCAAAGGCTGGAGGGCTCTCTTCCTACGAGCAGTACTTC
>15|NA|TRBJ2-1|many|TRBV6-1
CASSTRQSSYNEQFF
TGTGCCAGCAGTACCCGACAGAGCTCCTACAATGAGCAGTTCTTC
>14|NA|TRBJ2-7|few|TRBV7-9
CASSLAGWGDEQYF
TGTGCCAGCAGCTTAGCAGGGTGGGGGGACGAGCAGTACTTC
>15|TRBD1|TRBJ1-2|few|TRBV19
CASSIGPGQDYGYTF
TGTGCCAGTAGTATCGGACCGGGACAGGACTATGGCTACACCTTC
>12|NA|TRBJ2-7|NA|TRBV30
CAWGTQSYEQYF
TGTGCCTGGGGGACTCAAAGTTACGAGCAGTACTTC
>13|NA|TRBJ2-5|few|TRBV7-9
CASSMGAGETQYF
TGTGCCAGCAGCATGGGGGCCGGGGAGACCCAGTACTTC
>15|TRBD2|TRBJ2-1|NA|TRBV11-3
CASSHGLAGYNEQFF
TGTGCCAGCAGTCACGGACTAGCGGGATATAATGAGCAGTTCTTC
>16|NA|TRBJ2-3|NA|TRBV7-8
CASSPQGPSGSDTQYF
TGTGCCAGCAGCCCCCAGGGGCCTAGCGGTTCAGATACGCAGTATTTT
>15|TRBD2|TRBJ2-7|few|TRBV27
CASTQRGRDRNEQYF
TGTGCCAGCACCCAAAGAGGGAGGGACCGGAACGAGCAGTACTTC
>17|TRBD2|TRBJ2-1|few|TRBV5-1
CASSLMISGTSGNEQFF
TGCGCCAGCAGTCTCATGATCTCCGGGACTAGCGGCAATGAGCAGTTCTTC
>17|NA|TRBJ2-3|NA|TRBV7-2
CASSLDWGGDSTDTQYF
TGTGCCAGCAGCTTAGACTGGGGCGGGGATAGCACAGATACGCAGTATTTT
>16|TRBD2|TRBJ2-1|few|TRBV5-1
CASSKDGGRAYNEQFF
TGCGCCAGCAGCAAGGATGGCGGGAGGGCCTACAATGAGCAGTTCTTC
>12|TRBD1|TRBJ1-2|NA|TRBV2
CASSGTGEGYTF
TGTGCCAGCAGTGGGACAGGGGAAGGCTACACCTTC
>14|NA|TRBJ2-5|few|TRBV11-3
CASSQSENQETQYF
TGTGCCAGCAGCCAATCAGAAAATCAAGAGACCCAGTACTTC
>15|TRBD1|TRBJ1-2|NA|TRBV18
CASSPPGQVSYGYTF
TGTGCCAGCTCACCACCGGGACAGGTCAGCTATGGCTACACCTTC
>15|TRBD2|TRBJ2-5|many|TRBV5-1
CASSGGTSLQETQYF
TGCGCCAGCAGCGGGGGGACTAGCCTCCAAGAGACCCAGTACTTC
>13|TRBD2|TRBJ2-1|many|TRBV29-1
CSVQGLAGGMQFF
TGCAGCGTTCAAGGACTAGCGGGAGGGATGCAGTTCTTC